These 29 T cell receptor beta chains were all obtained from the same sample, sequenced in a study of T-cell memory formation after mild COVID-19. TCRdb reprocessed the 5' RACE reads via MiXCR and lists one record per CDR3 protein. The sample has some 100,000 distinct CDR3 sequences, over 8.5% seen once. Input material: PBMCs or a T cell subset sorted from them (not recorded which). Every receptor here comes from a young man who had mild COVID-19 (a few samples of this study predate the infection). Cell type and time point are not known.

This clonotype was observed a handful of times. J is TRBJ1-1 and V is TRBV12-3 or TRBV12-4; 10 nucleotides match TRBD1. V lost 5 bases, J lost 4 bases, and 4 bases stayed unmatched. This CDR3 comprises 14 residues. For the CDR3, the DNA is TGTGCCAGCAGTCCGTGGGACAGGGGCACTGAAGCTTTCTTT. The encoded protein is CASSPWDRGTEAFF.

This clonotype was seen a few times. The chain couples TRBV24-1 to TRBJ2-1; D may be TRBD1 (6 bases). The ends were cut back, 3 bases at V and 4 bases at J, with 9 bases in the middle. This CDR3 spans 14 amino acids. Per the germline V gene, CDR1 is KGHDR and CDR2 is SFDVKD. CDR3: CATSDQQGYNEQFF. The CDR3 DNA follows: TGTGCCACCAGTGATCAACAGGGTTACAATGAGCAGTTCTTC.

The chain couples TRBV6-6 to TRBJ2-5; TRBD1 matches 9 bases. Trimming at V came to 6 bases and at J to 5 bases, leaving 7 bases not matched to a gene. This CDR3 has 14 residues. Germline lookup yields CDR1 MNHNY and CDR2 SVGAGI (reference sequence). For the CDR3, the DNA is TGTGCCAGCAGCCGTGGGACAGGGCTGGAGACCCAGTACTTC. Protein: CASSRGTGLETQYF.

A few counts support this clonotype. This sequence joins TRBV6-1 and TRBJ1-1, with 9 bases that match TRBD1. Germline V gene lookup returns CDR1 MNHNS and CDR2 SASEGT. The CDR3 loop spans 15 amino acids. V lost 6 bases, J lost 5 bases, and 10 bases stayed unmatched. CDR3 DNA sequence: TGTGCCAGCAGGTTGTTGACAGGGGGGGTGACTGAAGCTTTCTTT. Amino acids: CASRLLTGGVTEAFF.

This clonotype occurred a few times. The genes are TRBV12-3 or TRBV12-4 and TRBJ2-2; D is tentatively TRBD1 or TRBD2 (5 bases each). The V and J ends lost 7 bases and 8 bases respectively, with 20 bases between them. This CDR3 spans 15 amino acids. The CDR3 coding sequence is TGTGCCAGCACTTACCGGGACCCCCTAAAAGGGGAGCTGTTTTTT. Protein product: CASTYRDPLKGELFF.

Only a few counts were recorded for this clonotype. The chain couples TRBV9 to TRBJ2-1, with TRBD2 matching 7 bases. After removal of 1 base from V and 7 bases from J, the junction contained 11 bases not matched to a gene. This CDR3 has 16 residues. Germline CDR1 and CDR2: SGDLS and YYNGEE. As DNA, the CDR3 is TGTGCCAGCAGCGTACCCGAGGGGAGGGTGGATAATGAGCAGTTCTTC. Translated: CASSVPEGRVDNEQFF.

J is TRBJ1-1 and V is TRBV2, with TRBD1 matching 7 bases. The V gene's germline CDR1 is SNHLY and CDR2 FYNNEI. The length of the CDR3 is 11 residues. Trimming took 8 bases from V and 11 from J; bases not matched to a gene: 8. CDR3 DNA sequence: TGTGCCAGCTCGACAGGGAGTGAGGCTTTCTTT. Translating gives CASSTGSEAFF.

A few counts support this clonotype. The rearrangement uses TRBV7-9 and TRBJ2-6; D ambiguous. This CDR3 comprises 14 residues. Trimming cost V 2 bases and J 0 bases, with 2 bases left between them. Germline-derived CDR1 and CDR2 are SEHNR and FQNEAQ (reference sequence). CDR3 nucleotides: TGTGCCAGCAGCTTAATCTCTGGGGCCAACGTCCTGACTTTC. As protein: CASSLISGANVLTF.

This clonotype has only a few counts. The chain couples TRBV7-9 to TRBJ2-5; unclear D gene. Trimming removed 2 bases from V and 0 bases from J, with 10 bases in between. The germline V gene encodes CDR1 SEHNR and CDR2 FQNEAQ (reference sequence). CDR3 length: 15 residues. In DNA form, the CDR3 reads TGTGCCAGCAGCTTACTCGAGCCCTACCAAGAGACCCAGTACTTC. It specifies CASSLLEPYQETQYF.

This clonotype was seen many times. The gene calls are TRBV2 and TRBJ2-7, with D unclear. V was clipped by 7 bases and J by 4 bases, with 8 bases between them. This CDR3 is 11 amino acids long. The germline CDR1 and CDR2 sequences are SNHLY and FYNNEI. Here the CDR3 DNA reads TGTGCCAGCACTCCAGGTTACGAGCAGTACTTC. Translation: CASTPGYEQYF. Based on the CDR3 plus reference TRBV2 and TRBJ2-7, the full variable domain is EPEVTQTPSHQVTQMGQEVILRCVPISNHLYFYWYRQILGQKVEFLVSFYNNEISEKSEIFDDQFSVERPDGSNFTLKIRSTKLEDSAMYFCASTPGYEQYFGPGTRLTVT.

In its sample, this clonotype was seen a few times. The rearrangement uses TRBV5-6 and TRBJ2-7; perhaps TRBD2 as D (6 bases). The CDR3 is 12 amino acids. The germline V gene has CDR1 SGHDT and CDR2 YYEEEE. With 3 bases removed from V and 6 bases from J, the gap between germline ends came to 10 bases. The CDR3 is CASSYGGGEQYV. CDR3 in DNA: TGTGCCAGCAGCTACGGGGGAGGCGAGCAGTACGTC.

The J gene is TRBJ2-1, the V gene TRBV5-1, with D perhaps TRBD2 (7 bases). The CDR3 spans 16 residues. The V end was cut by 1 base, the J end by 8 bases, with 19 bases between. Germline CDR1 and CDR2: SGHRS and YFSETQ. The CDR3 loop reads CASSLRGALILDEQFF. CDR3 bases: TGCGCCAGCAGCTTGCGGGGGGCTTTGATATTGGATGAGCAGTTCTTC.

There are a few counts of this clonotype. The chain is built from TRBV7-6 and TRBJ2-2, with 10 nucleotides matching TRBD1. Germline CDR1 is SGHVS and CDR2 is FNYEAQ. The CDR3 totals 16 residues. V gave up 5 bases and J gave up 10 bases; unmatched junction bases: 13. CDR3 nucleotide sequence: TGTGCCAGCAGCCGAACATTAAGACAGGGGGCGAAGGAGCTGTTTTTT. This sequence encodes CASSRTLRQGAKELFF.

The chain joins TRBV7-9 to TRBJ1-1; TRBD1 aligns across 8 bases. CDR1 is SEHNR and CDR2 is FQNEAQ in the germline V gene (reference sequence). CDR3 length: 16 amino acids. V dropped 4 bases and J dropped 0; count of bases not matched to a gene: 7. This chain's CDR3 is CASSSRDRLLNTEAFF. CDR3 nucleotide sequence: TGTGCCAGCAGCTCCCGGGACAGGTTGTTGAACACTGAAGCTTTCTTT.

The CDR3 DNA follows: TGTGCCAGCAGTCACGCGACGGCAAGCAATCAGCCCCAGCATTTT. Translated, it gives CASSHATASNQPQHF. The gene calls are TRBV7-9 and TRBJ1-5, with D uncertain. The CDR3 is made up of 15 amino acids. Trimming shortened V by 6 bases and J by 1 base, and 13 bases separated the two germline ends. Germline V gives CDR1 SEHNR, CDR2 FQNEAQ (reference sequence).

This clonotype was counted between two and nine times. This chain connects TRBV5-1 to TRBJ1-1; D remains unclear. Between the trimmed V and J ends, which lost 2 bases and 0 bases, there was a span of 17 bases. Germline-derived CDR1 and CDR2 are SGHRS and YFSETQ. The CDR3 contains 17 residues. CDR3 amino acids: CASSLSMWAGMNTEAFF. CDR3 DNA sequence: TGCGCCAGCAGCTTATCGATGTGGGCGGGAATGAACACTGAAGCTTTCTTT.

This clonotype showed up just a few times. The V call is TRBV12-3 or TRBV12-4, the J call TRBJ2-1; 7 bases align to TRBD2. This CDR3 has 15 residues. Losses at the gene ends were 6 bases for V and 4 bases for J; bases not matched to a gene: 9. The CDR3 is CASSLYTSVYNEQFF. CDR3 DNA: TGTGCCAGCAGCCTGTACACTAGCGTATACAATGAGCAGTTCTTC.

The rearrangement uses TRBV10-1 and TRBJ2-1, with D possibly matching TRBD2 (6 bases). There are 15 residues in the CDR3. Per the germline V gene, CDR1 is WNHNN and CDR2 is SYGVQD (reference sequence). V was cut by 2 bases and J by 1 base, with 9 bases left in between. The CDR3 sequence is CASSEGRGSYNEQFF. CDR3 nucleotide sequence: TGCGCCAGCAGTGAGGGACGGGGGTCCTACAATGAGCAGTTCTTC.

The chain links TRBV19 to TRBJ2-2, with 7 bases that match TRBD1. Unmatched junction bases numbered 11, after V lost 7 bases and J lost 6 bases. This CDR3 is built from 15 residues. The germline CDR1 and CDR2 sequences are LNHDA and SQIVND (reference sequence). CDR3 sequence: CASTLDRWSAGELFF. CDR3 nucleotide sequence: TGTGCCAGTACCCTGGACAGGTGGTCTGCCGGGGAGCTGTTTTTT.

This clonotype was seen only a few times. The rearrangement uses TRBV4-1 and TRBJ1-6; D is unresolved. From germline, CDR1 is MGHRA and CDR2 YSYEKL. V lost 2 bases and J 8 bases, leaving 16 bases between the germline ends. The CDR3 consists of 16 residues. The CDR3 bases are TGCGCCAGCAGCCAACCGGGCCTCGAAAGGGATTCACCCCTCCACTTT. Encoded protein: CASSQPGLERDSPLHF.

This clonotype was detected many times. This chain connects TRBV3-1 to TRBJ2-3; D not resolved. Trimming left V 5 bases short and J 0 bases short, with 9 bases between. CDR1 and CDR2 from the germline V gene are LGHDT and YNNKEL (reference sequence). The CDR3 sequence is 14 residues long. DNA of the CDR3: TGTGCCAGCAGCAACACGACTAGCACAGATACGCAGTATTTT. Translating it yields CASSNTTSTDTQYF.

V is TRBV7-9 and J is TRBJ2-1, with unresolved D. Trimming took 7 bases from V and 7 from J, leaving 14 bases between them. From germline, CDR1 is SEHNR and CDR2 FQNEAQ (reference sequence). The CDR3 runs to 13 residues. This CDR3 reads CASTPSVGNEQFF. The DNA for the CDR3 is TGTGCCAGCACCCCCTCGGTTGGAAATGAGCAGTTCTTC.

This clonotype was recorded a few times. The CDR3 spells CASSPMSHSNQPQHF. The CDR3 nucleotides read TGTGCCAGCAGCCCCATGTCTCATAGCAATCAGCCCCAGCATTTT. This chain joins TRBV6-2 or TRBV6-3 and TRBJ1-5; D ambiguous. The CDR3 sequence is 15 residues long. Germline CDR1 MNHEY, CDR2 SVGEGT. V was pared by 6 bases and J by 0 bases, with 12 bases between.

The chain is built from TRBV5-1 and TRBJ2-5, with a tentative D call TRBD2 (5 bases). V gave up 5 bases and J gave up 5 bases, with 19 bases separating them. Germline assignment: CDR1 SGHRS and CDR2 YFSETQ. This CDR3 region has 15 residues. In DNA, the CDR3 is TGCGCCAGCAGACGAACTAGTGGGGTGCTTGAGACCCAGTACTTC. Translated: CASRRTSGVLETQYF. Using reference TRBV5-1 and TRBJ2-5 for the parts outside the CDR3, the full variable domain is KAGVTQTPRYLIKTRGQQVTLSCSPISGHRSVSWYQQTPGQGLQFLFEYFSETQRNKGNFPGRFSGRQFSNSRSEMNVSTLELGDSALYLCASRRTSGVLETQYFGPGTRLLVL.

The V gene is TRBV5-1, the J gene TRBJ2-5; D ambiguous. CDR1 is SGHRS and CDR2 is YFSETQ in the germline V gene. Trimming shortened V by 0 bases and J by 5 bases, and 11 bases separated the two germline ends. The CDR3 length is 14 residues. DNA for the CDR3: TGCGCCAGCAGCTTGGGCGGCGACGGGGAGACCCAGTACTTC. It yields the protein CASSLGGDGETQYF. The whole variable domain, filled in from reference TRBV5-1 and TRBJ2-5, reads KAGVTQTPRYLIKTRGQQVTLSCSPISGHRSVSWYQQTPGQGLQFLFEYFSETQRNKGNFPGRFSGRQFSNSRSEMNVSTLELGDSALYLCASSLGGDGETQYFGPGTRLLVL.

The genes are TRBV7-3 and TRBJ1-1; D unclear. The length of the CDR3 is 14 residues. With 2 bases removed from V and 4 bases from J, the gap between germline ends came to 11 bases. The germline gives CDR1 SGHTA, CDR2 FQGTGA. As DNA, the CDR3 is TGTGCCAGCAGCTTAGAAGGGATTGGCACTGAAGCTTTCTTT. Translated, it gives CASSLEGIGTEAFF.

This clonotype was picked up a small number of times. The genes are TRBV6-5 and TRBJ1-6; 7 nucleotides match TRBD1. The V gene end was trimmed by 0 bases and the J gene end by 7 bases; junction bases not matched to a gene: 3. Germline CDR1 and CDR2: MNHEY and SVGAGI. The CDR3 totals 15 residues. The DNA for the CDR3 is TGTGCCAGCAGTTACTCGGGACAGACGAATTCACCCCTCCACTTT. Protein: CASSYSGQTNSPLHF.

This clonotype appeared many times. DNA for the CDR3: TGCAGTGCATCCAACCTCCAGGGGGGAGGCACAGATACGCAGTATTTT. Protein sequence: CSASNLQGGGTDTQYF. The chain uses TRBV20-1 and TRBJ2-3, with a weak D call TRBD1 (7 bases). This CDR3 comprises 16 residues. The germline V gene encodes CDR1 DFQATT and CDR2 SNEGSKA (reference sequence). V shed 6 bases and J shed 1 base, with 20 bases lying between them.

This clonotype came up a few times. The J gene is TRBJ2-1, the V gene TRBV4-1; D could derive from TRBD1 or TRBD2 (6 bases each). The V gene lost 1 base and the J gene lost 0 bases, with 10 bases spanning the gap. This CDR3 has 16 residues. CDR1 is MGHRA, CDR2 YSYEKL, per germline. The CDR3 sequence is CASSQGRGSSYNEQFF. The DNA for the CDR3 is TGCGCCAGCAGCCAAGGGAGGGGGAGCTCCTACAATGAGCAGTTCTTC.